Below, 22 T cell receptor beta chains from the same sample are listed, as sequenced in a study of shared clonotypes between healthy human individuals. Produced via immunoSEQ multiplex PCR; TCRdb's table is partial and in-frame only. The sample yields roughly 2,000,000 clones, about 94% seen once. CD8 cells regarded as naive lacked CD45RO, were positively chosen for CCR7, and omitted terminally differentiated effector memory CD45RA+ cells. The sequenced sample consisted of naive CD8+ T cells from PBMCs. Receptor source: a man aged 18 to 29 in good health. Some clones in this sample may be carry-over from other donors' samples.

On this clone itself: In the same sample, other DNA sequences code for this CDR3. This chain uses TRBV2 with TRBJ1-1; D is unresolved. This CDR3 spans 13 amino acids. The V end lost 0 bases, the J end lost 5 bases, and 7 bases lay between the germline ends. Germline V gives CDR1 SNHLY, CDR2 FYNNEI. CDR3 sequence (DNA): TGTGCCAGCAGTGAAGCGCGGGGAACTGAAGCTTTCTTT. Translation gives CASSEARGTEAFF.

This clone has a single count. The V call is TRBV5-1, the J call TRBJ2-7; D may be TRBD1 (6 bases). Between the trimmed V and J ends, which lost 5 bases and 12 bases, there was a span of 15 bases. This CDR3 spans 11 amino acids. CDR1 is SGHRS, CDR2 YFSETQ, per germline. As DNA, the CDR3 is TGCGCCAGCAGTGGGCCACAGGGTCCGTACTTC. Protein product: CASSGPQGPYF.

J is TRBJ2-7 and V is TRBV18, with D possibly being TRBD1 or TRBD2 (5 bases each). The length of the CDR3 is 12 residues. The V end was cut by 6 bases, the J end by 4 bases, with 10 bases between. Germline V gene sequence: CDR1 KGHSH, CDR2 LQKENI. CDR3 residues: CASSGTEYEQYF. The CDR3 DNA is TGTGCCAGCTCCGGGACGGAGTACGAGCAGTACTTC.

The chain uses TRBV30 and TRBJ2-7; a possible D gene is TRBD2 (7 bases). This CDR3 contains 13 residues. Germline CDR1 is GTSNPN and CDR2 is SVGIG (reference sequence). V lost 5 bases and J 2 bases, leaving 13 bases between the germline ends. In nucleotides, the CDR3 is TGTGCCTGGGGGGGGGACACGACCTACGAGCAGTACTTC. Its translation: CAWGGDTTYEQYF. The full variable domain, rest sourced from reference TRBV30 and TRBJ2-7, is SQTIHQWPATLVQPVGSPLSLECTVEGTSNPNLYWYRQAAGRGLQLLFYSVGIGQISSEVPQNLSASRPQDRQFILSSKKLLLSDSGFYLCAWGGDTTYEQYFGPGTRLTVT.

The genes are TRBV7-9 and TRBJ2-7, with 9 bases aligning to TRBD2. CDR1 and CDR2 from the germline V gene are SEHNR and FQNEAQ (reference sequence). CDR3 length equals 16 residues. V trimming: 3 bases; J trimming: 4 bases; junction bases outside the gene matches: 10. The CDR3 reads CASSFTASGRRYEQYF. The CDR3 bases are TGTGCCAGCAGCTTCACCGCCAGCGGGAGGCGGTACGAGCAGTACTTC.

The CDR3 is CASSLLEREFSGELFF. In DNA, the CDR3 is TGTGCCAGCAGCTTACTGGAGCGGGAGTTTTCTGGGGAGCTGTTTTTT. The chain uses TRBV7-3 and TRBJ2-2, with TRBD2 matching 8 bases. The CDR3 has 16 residues. With V trimmed by 2 bases and J by 8 bases, 10 bases remained unmatched. In germline, CDR1 is SGHTA, CDR2 FQGTGA.

V and J are TRBV6-5 and TRBJ2-7; 7 bases map to TRBD1. The CDR3 has 13 amino acids. Germline values: CDR1 MNHEY, CDR2 SVGAGI. After removal of 2 bases from V and 3 bases from J, the junction contained 1 base not matched to a gene. The DNA for the CDR3 is TGTGCCAGCAGTTACAGGGGGCTCTACGAGCAGTACTTC. Its translation is CASSYRGLYEQYF.

This clone was counted between two and nine times. This chain connects TRBV4-2 to TRBJ2-1; 9 bases are shared with TRBD2. The CDR3 contains 15 residues. The germline V gene has CDR1 LGHNA and CDR2 YNFKEQ. V trimming: 1 base; J trimming: 5 bases; junction bases outside the gene matches: 3. The chain's CDR3 is CASSQVLAGHNEQFF. DNA of the CDR3: TGTGCCAGCAGCCAAGTACTAGCGGGCCACAATGAGCAGTTCTTC.

The V and J genes are TRBV28 and TRBJ2-7; possible D gene TRBD2, 6 bases. The CDR3 loop spans 13 amino acids. CDR1 MDHEN and CDR2 SYDVKM come from the germline V gene. Trimming removed 8 bases from V and 7 bases from J, with 18 bases in between. CDR3 sequence: CASSVSWGGEQYF. The CDR3 coding sequence is TGTGCCAGCTCTGTTTCTTGGGGAGGAGAGCAGTACTTC.

This chain uses TRBV9 with TRBJ2-2; the D call may be TRBD1 or TRBD2 (5 bases each). The CDR3 extends over 16 amino acids. CDR1 and CDR2 (germline): SGDLS, YYNGEE. Trimming took 3 bases from V and 2 from J, leaving 14 bases between them. The CDR3 here is CASSGEGRRNTGELFF. The CDR3 nucleotides read TGTGCCAGCAGCGGAGAGGGACGGAGAAACACCGGGGAGCTGTTTTTT.

The chain is built from TRBV14 and TRBJ2-7, with D perhaps matching TRBD1 (6 bases). The ends were cut back, 2 bases at V and 2 bases at J, with 13 bases in the middle. The CDR3 is made up of 15 amino acids. Germline assignment: CDR1 SGHDN and CDR2 FVKESK. For the CDR3, the DNA is TGTGCCAGCAGCCAACTTCCACAGGGAACCTACGAGCAGTACTTC. Its protein is CASSQLPQGTYEQYF. Variable domain in full (rest from reference TRBV14 and TRBJ2-7): EAGVTQFPSHSVIEKGQTVTLRCDPISGHDNLYWYRRVMGKEIKFLLHFVKESKQDESGMPNNRFLAERTGGTYSTLKVQPAELEDSGVYFCASSQLPQGTYEQYFGPGTRLTVT.

V is TRBV5-5 and J is TRBJ2-3; 7 nucleotides match TRBD1. Germline assignment: CDR1 SGHKS and CDR2 YYEKEE (reference sequence). With V trimmed by 4 bases and J by 5 bases, 10 bases remained unmatched. There are 15 residues in the CDR3. CDR3 nucleotides: TGTGCCAGCAGCCCTGACAGGGACGATGGAGATACGCAGTATTTT. It specifies CASSPDRDDGDTQYF.

The chain recombines TRBV28 with TRBJ1-2, with TRBD1 matching over 10 bases. Germline lookup yields CDR1 MDHEN and CDR2 SYDVKM. With 6 bases clipped from V and 4 bases from J, the junction kept 5 bases outside the gene matches. The CDR3 contains 14 residues. The CDR3 reads CASRIRDRGYGYTF. The CDR3 DNA reads TGTGCCAGCAGAATCCGGGACAGGGGCTATGGCTACACCTTC.

The V gene is TRBV5-4, the J gene TRBJ2-1, with D possibly TRBD2 on 5 matching bases. CDR1 is SGHNT and CDR2 is YYREEE in the germline V gene (reference sequence). The V and J ends lost 5 bases and 5 bases respectively, with 8 bases between them. The CDR3 totals 12 residues. The CDR3 region has the DNA TGTGCCAGCAGTTCGGGGAACAATGAGCAGTTCTTC. It is translated as CASSSGNNEQFF.

The V gene is TRBV6-1, the J gene TRBJ1-3; 7 nucleotides match TRBD1. The CDR3 sequence is 14 residues long. V was clipped by 6 bases and J by 7 bases; unmatched bases: 9. CDR1 is MNHNS, CDR2 SASEGT, per germline. The CDR3 nucleotides are TGTGCCAGCAGAGACAGGGTTGATTTGAACACCATATATTTT. The encoded protein is CASRDRVDLNTIYF.

The V gene is TRBV19, the J gene TRBJ2-7, with a weak D call TRBD1 (6 bases). CDR1 and CDR2 (germline): LNHDA, SQIVND (reference sequence). With 6 bases removed from V and 3 bases from J, the gap between germline ends came to 15 bases. CDR3 length: 14 residues. The CDR3 sequence: CASSSLQGIYEQYF. The CDR3 nucleotides are TGTGCCAGTAGCAGCCTCCAGGGGATCTACGAGCAGTACTTC.

J is TRBJ2-2 and V is TRBV6-5; no clear D. The V gene lost 0 bases and the J gene lost 7 bases, with 3 bases spanning the gap. Germline V gene data show CDR1 as MNHEY and CDR2 as SVGAGI. CDR3 length: 12 amino acids. The CDR3 protein is CASSYSDGELFF. The CDR3 nucleotides read TGTGCCAGCAGTTACTCCGACGGGGAGCTGTTTTTT.

The rearrangement links TRBV9 to TRBJ1-5; 8 positions agree with TRBD1. The CDR3 sequence is 15 residues long. The trim removed 4 bases at V and 1 base at J, leaving 4 bases unmatched. Germline V gene lookup returns CDR1 SGDLS and CDR2 YYNGEE. This CDR3 is CASSFQGASNQPQHF. The CDR3 DNA sequence: TGTGCCAGCAGCTTTCAGGGGGCGAGCAATCAGCCCCAGCATTTT. Complete variable domain (other parts from reference TRBV9 and TRBJ1-5): DSGVTQTPKHLITATGQRVTLRCSPRSGDLSVYWYQQSLDQGLQFLIQYYNGEERAKGNILERFSAQQFPDLHSELNLSSLELGDSALYFCASSFQGASNQPQHFGDGTRLSIL.

The CDR3 is CASSTTDYNEQFF. CDR3 nucleotides: TGTGCCAGCAGTACGACAGATTACAATGAGCAGTTCTTC. The chain combines TRBV27 with TRBJ2-1; TRBD1 is a possible D gene (5 bases). The CDR3 runs 13 residues. The germline CDR1 and CDR2 sequences are MNHEY and SMNVEV (reference sequence). V was cut by 5 bases and J by 4 bases, with 9 bases left in between.

A remark on this clone: At one end, the junction sequence differs from germline, possibly due to a read error. This chain links TRBV27 with TRBJ2-5; no clear D. CDR1 and CDR2 (germline): MNHEY, SMNVEV (reference sequence). The CDR3 covers 13 residues. CDR3 region: CAGSPGHQETQYF. The CDR3 region has the DNA TGTGCCGGCAGTCCCGGTCACCAAGAGACCCAGTACTTC.

The CDR3 spells CASSLWDSAGALSGGYTF. The CDR3 DNA follows: TGTGCCAGCAGTTTATGGGATTCCGCCGGAGCACTTTCTGGGGGCTACACCTTC. V gene TRBV28 combines with J gene TRBJ1-2; D gene uncertain. Germline V lookup: CDR1 MDHEN, CDR2 SYDVKM. The germline V and J ends were trimmed by 0 bases and 8 bases, with 25 bases remaining between them. There are 18 residues in the CDR3.

The V gene is TRBV5-8, the J gene TRBJ2-2; D not certain. The CDR3 spans 17 residues. The germline CDR1 and CDR2 sequences are SGHTS and YDEGEE. The V gene lost 6 bases and the J gene lost 3 bases, with 21 bases spanning the gap. This CDR3 reads CASTSSVGDVHTGELFF. CDR3 DNA: TGTGCCAGCACCTCTAGTGTCGGAGACGTACACACCGGGGAGCTGTTTTTT.